What follows describes a single T cell receptor beta chain. The antigen remains undetermined. Losses at the gene ends were 5 bases for V and 2 bases for J; bases not matched to a gene: 6. CDR1 is MNHEY and CDR2 is SMNVEV in the germline V gene (reference sequence). This CDR3 has 14 residues. Sorting defined conventional CD4 T cells as CD4+CD127+. The data stem from a study of B cell selection in AIRE deficiency. The study's findings and limits: Shared Treg sequences had shorter CDR3s, biased toward rearrangements with few non-templated insertions. About a third of healthy-shared Treg sequences were found among patient Tconv cells.

The data were produced by immunoSEQ multiplex PCR, yet TCRdb's version contains in-frame clones alone and is incomplete. Among tens of thousands of clones listed, roughly 96% were seen once. Sequencing was performed on conventional CD4+ T cells sorted from PBMCs. The TCR originated in a human donor with AIRE deficiency. The rearrangement links TRBV27 to TRBJ2-7; 7 bases are a match to TRBD2. CDR3 DNA: TGTGCCAGCAGTGTTAGCGGGCGAGCCTACGAGCAGTACTTC. Encoded protein: CASSVSGRAYEQYF.